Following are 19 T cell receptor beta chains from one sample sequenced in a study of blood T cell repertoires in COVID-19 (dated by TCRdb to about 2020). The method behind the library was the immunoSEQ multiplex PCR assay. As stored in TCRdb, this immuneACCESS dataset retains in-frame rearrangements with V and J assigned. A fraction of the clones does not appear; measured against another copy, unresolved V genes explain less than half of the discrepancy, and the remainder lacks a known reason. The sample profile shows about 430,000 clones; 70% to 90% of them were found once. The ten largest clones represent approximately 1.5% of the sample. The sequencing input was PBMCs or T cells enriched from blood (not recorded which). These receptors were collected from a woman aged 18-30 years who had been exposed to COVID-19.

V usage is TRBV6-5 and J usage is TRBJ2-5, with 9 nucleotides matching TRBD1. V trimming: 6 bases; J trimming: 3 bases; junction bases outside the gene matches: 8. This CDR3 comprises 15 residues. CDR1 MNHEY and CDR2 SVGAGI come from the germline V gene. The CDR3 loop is CASRMTGGREETQYF. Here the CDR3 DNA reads TGTGCCAGCAGGATGACAGGGGGGAGGGAAGAGACCCAGTACTTC.

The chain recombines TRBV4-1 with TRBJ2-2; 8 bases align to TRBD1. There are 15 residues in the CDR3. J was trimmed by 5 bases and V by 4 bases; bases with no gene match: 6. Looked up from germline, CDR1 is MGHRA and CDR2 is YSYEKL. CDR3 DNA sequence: TGCGCCAGCAGCCCCGGACGGACAGGGACCGGGGAGCTGTTTTTT. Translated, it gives CASSPGRTGTGELFF.

In DNA, the CDR3 is TGTGCCAGCAGCTGGGGGACTAAGCGCACAGATACGCAGTATTTT. It translates to CASSWGTKRTDTQYF. The V and J genes are TRBV5-6 and TRBJ2-3, with 7 bases that match TRBD2. V was pared by 3 bases and J by 1 base, with 5 bases of the junction left unmatched. CDR3 length equals 15 residues. From germline, CDR1 is SGHDT and CDR2 YYEEEE.

CDR3 sequence reads: CASTTGSAAGETQYF. In nucleotides, the CDR3 is TGTGCCAGCACGACCGGGAGCGCCGCCGGGGAGACCCAGTACTTC. V and J are TRBV2 and TRBJ2-5, with a tentative D call TRBD2 (6 bases). The germline V and J ends were trimmed by 7 bases and 5 bases, with 20 bases remaining between them. Germline V gene lookup returns CDR1 SNHLY and CDR2 FYNNEI. CDR3 size: 15 residues.

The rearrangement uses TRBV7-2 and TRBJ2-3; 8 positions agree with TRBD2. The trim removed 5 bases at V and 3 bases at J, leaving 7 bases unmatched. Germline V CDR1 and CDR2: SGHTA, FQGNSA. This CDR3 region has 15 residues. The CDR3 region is CASSVSGGWTDTQYF. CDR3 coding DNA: TGTGCCAGCAGCGTGAGCGGGGGTTGGACAGATACGCAGTATTTT.

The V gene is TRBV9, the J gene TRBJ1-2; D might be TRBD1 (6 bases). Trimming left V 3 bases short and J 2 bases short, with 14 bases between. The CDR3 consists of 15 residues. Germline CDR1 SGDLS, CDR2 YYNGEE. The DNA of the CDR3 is TGTGCCAGCAGCGCTGGTACAGGGATGAACTATGGCTACACCTTC. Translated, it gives CASSAGTGMNYGYTF.

The CDR3 is CASSQVQGGSPLHF. The CDR3 DNA sequence: TGTGCCAGCAGCCAAGTACAGGGTGGTTCACCCCTCCACTTT. The chain employs TRBV3-1 (or the pseudogene TRBV3-2) and TRBJ1-6, with a tentative D call TRBD1 (6 bases). This CDR3 region has 14 residues. V lost 1 base, J lost 9 bases, and 10 bases lay in between. In germline, CDR1 is LGHDT, CDR2 YNNKEL (reference sequence).

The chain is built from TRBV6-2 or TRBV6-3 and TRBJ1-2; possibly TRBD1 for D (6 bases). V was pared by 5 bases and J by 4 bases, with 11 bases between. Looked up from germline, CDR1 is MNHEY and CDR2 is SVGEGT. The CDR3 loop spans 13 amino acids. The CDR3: CASSKDRSYGYTF. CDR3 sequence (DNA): TGTGCCAGCAGTAAAGACAGGTCCTATGGCTACACCTTC.

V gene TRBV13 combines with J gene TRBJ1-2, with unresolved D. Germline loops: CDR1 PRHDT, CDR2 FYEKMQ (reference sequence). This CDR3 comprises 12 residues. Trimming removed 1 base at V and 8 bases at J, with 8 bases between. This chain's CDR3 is CASSLAGDGYTF. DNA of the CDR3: TGTGCCAGCAGCTTAGCGGGTGACGGCTACACCTTC. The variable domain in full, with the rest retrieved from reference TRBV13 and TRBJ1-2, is AAGVIQSPRHLIKEKRETATLKCYPIPRHDTVYWYQQGPGQDPQFLISFYEKMQSDKGSIPDRFSAQQFSDYHSELNMSSLELGDSALYFCASSLAGDGYTFGSGTRLTVV.

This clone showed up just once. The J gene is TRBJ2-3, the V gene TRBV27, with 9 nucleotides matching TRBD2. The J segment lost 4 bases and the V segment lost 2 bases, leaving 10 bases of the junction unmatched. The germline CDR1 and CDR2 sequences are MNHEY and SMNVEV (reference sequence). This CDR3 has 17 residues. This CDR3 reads CASSLGLAGAGADTQYF. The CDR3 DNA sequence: TGTGCCAGCAGTTTAGGTTTAGCGGGAGCGGGGGCAGATACGCAGTATTTT.

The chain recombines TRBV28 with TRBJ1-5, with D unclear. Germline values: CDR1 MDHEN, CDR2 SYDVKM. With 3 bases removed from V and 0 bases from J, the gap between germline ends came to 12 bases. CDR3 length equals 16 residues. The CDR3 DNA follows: TGTGCCAGCAGTTTCTTCGTACAGAATAGCAATCAGCCCCAGCATTTT. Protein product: CASSFFVQNSNQPQHF.

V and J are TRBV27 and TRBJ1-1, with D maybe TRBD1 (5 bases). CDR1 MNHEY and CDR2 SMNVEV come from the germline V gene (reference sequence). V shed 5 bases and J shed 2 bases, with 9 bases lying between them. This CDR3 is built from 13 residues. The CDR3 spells CASSIRVNTEAFF. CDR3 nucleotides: TGTGCCAGCAGTATCAGGGTTAACACTGAAGCTTTCTTT.

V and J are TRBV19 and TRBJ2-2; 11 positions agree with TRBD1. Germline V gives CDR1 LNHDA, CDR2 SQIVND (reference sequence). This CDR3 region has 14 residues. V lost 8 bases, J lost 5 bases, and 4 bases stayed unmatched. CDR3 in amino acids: CASGGTGGTGELFF. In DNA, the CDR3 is TGTGCCAGTGGTGGGACAGGGGGGACCGGGGAGCTGTTTTTT.

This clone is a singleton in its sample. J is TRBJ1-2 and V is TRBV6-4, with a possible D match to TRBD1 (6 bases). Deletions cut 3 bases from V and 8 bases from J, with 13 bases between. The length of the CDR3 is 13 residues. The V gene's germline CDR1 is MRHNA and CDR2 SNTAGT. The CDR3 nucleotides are TGTGCCAGCAGTGAGGGGGCAGGGAAAGGCTACACCTTC. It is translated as CASSEGAGKGYTF.

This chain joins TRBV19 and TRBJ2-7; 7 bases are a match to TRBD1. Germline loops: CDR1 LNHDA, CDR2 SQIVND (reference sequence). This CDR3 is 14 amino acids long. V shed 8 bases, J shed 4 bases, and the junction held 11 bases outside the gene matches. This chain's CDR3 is CASGPGTATYEQYF. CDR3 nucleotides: TGTGCCAGTGGTCCCGGGACAGCCACGTACGAGCAGTACTTC.

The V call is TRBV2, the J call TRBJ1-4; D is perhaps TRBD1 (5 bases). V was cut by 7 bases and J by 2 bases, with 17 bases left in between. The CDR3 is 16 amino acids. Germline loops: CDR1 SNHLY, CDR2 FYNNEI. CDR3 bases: TGTGCCAGCACTATGGGAGGGGTTACCACTAATGAAAAACTGTTTTTT. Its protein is CASTMGGVTTNEKLFF.

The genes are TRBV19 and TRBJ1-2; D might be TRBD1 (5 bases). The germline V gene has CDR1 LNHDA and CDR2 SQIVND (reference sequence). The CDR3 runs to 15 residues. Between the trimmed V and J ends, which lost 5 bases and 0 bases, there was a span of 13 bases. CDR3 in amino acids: CASSGGRAANYGYTF. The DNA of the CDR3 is TGTGCCAGTAGTGGTGGCAGGGCAGCTAACTATGGCTACACCTTC.

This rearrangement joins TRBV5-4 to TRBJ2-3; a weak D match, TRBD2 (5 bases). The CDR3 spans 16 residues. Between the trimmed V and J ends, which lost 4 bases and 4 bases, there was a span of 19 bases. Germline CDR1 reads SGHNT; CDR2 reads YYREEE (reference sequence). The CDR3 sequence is CASSGLLGGRSDTQYF. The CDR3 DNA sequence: TGTGCCAGCAGCGGACTCTTGGGTGGCCGATCAGATACGCAGTATTTT.

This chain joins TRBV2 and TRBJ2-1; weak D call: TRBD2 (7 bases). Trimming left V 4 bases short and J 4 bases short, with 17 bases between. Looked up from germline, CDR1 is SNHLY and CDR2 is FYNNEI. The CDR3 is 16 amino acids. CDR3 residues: CASSGGGAFIYNEQFF. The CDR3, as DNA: TGTGCCAGCAGTGGAGGGGGGGCTTTCATTTACAATGAGCAGTTCTTC.